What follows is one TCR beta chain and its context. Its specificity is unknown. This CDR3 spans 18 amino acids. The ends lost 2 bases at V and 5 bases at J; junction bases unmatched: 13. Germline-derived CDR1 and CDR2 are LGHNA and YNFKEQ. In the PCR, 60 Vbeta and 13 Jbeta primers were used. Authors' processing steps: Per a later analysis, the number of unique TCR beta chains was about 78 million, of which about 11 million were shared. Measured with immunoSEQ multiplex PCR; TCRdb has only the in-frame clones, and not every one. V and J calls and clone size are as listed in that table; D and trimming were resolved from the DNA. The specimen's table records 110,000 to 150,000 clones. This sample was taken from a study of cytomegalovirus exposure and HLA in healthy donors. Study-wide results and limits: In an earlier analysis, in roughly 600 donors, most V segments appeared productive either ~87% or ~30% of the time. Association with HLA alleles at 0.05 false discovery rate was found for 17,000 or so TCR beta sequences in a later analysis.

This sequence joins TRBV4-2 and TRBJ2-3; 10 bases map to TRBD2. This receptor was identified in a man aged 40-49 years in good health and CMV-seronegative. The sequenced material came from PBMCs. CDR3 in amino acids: CASSQRGVPAGGKDTQYF. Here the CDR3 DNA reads TGTGCCAGCAGCCAACGGGGAGTCCCAGCGGGGGGGAAAGATACGCAGTATTTT.